One sample yielded the 26 T cell receptor beta chains listed below, sequenced in a study of blood T cell repertoires in COVID-19. Generated by immunoSEQ multiplex PCR, the TCRdb table keeps only in-frame clones and is missing some. The table includes fewer than 200,000 clones, around 82% detected once. The specimen sequenced was peripheral blood. The source of these receptors is a man aged 55 to 70 who had recovered from COVID-19.

The rearrangement links TRBV7-2 to TRBJ2-1; 11 positions match TRBD2. This CDR3 is built from 14 residues. V lost 4 bases, J lost 5 bases, and 1 base stayed unmatched. Germline CDR1 SGHTA, CDR2 FQGNSA. This CDR3 is CASSSLAGDNEQFF. CDR3 DNA: TGTGCCAGCAGCTCACTAGCGGGGGACAATGAGCAGTTCTTC.

V gene TRBV5-1 combines with J gene TRBJ1-4; D may be TRBD1 (5 bases). Germline loops: CDR1 SGHRS, CDR2 YFSETQ. The CDR3 extends over 14 amino acids. Trimming pared 4 bases from V and 4 bases from J, leaving 11 bases between. The CDR3 here is CASSVDGGNEKLFF. In DNA, the CDR3 is TGCGCCAGCAGCGTAGACGGGGGTAATGAAAAACTGTTTTTT.

The chain couples TRBV10-3 to TRBJ2-5, with 10 bases aligning to TRBD1. Per the germline V gene, CDR1 is ENHRY and CDR2 is SYGVKD. V trimming: 2 bases; J trimming: 5 bases; junction bases outside the gene matches: 5. This CDR3 spans 15 amino acids. The CDR3 nucleotides read TGTGCCATCAGTGAGAAGACAGGGGGCAGGGAGACCCAGTACTTC. This translates into CAISEKTGGRETQYF.

The V call is TRBV5-6, the J call TRBJ1-1, with D perhaps TRBD1 (6 bases). CDR3 size: 15 residues. Trimming removed 3 bases at V and 1 base at J, with 13 bases between. CDR1 is SGHDT and CDR2 is YYEEEE in the germline V gene. CDR3 protein: CASSSPQGSNTEAFF. The CDR3 nucleotides are TGTGCCAGCAGCTCCCCACAGGGCTCGAACACTGAAGCTTTCTTT.

This clone came up once. This chain uses TRBV12-3 or TRBV12-4 with TRBJ2-7; D unresolved. CDR3 size: 11 residues. The V and J ends lost 6 bases and 7 bases respectively, with 10 bases between them. The CDR3 nucleotides are TGTGCCAGCAGCTTATCCGGGGAGCAGTACTTC. Its translation is CASSLSGEQYF.

This clone was counted a single time. The rearrangement links TRBV7-8 to TRBJ2-3; 9 bases line up with TRBD2. Germline CDR1 reads SGHVS; CDR2 reads FQNEAQ. The CDR3 is made up of 17 amino acids. After removal of 1 base from V and 5 bases from J, the junction contained 10 bases not matched to a gene. CDR3 in DNA: TGTGCCAGCAGCTTAGGGCTAGGGCGGGGGGGCCGAGATACGCAGTATTTT. It is translated as CASSLGLGRGGRDTQYF.

This chain links TRBV12-3 or TRBV12-4 with TRBJ2-4; 8 bases are shared with TRBD2. J gave up 15 bases and V 1 base, and 5 bases lay outside the gene matches. The length of the CDR3 is 12 residues. The DNA of the CDR3 is TGTGCCAGCAGTTTAGGGCGGGGGGCCCGGTACTTC. It translates to CASSLGRGARYF.

This clone was recorded only once. This chain links TRBV6-5 with TRBJ1-1; D might be TRBD1 (5 bases). Trimming cost V 6 bases and J 6 bases, with 14 bases left between them. The germline CDR1 and CDR2 sequences are MNHEY and SVGAGI. CDR3 length equals 13 residues. Here the CDR3 DNA reads TGTGCCAGCAGGAGGGACTGGGAGGCTGAAGCTTTCTTT. This gives the protein CASRRDWEAEAFF.

V usage is TRBV2 and J usage is TRBJ1-6; D is perhaps TRBD1 (5 bases). Germline CDR1 SNHLY, CDR2 FYNNEI. V lost 6 bases and J 10 bases, leaving 10 bases between the germline ends. CDR3 length equals 12 residues. CDR3 DNA sequence: TGTGCCAGCAGATCTCAGGGCTCACCCCTCCACTTT. Encoded protein: CASRSQGSPLHF.

This clone came up once. CDR3 loop: CARSLAHRGRNSPLHF. CDR3 DNA: TGTGCCAGAAGCTTGGCTCACAGGGGGCGGAATTCACCCCTCCACTTT. The rearrangement joins TRBV5-3 to TRBJ1-6; 9 nucleotides agree with TRBD1. TRBV5-3 is an ORF, and what it does is uncertain. The CDR3 is made up of 16 amino acids. The ends lost 0 bases at V and 7 bases at J; junction bases unmatched: 5.

This rearrangement joins TRBV27 to TRBJ2-5, with 8 nucleotides matching TRBD2. The CDR3 runs to 14 residues. Germline lookup yields CDR1 MNHEY and CDR2 SMNVEV (reference sequence). The junction had 8 bases not matched to a gene; V was cut back by 6 bases and J by 5 bases. CDR3 DNA sequence: TGTGCCAGCAGCTTTACGGGGGGGAAGGAGACCCAGTACTTC. Protein: CASSFTGGKETQYF.

This clone was detected only once. V gene TRBV20-1 combines with J gene TRBJ2-7; 11 bases line up with TRBD2. J gave up 6 bases and V 3 bases, and 13 bases lay outside the gene matches. This CDR3 has 16 amino acids. CDR1 DFQATT and CDR2 SNEGSKA come from the germline V gene (reference sequence). In DNA form, the CDR3 reads TGCAGTGCTAGTCCCCCGGGTAGCGGGGGGGCTCGCGAGCAGTACTTC. Translated: CSASPPGSGGAREQYF.

V usage is TRBV2 and J usage is TRBJ2-5; 9 bases are shared with TRBD1. Germline CDR1 SNHLY, CDR2 FYNNEI. The CDR3 length is 18 residues. V shed 0 bases and J 2 bases; nucleotides not matched to a gene: 10. The CDR3 DNA reads TGTGCCAGCAGTGAAGCACCGACGGGGACAGGGATACAAGAGACCCAGTACTTC. Translation: CASSEAPTGTGIQETQYF.

The rearrangement joins TRBV19 to TRBJ2-2; 8 nucleotides match TRBD1. Looked up from germline, CDR1 is LNHDA and CDR2 is SQIVND (reference sequence). The CDR3 has 13 amino acids. J lost 5 bases, V lost 7 bases, and 3 bases had no gene match. The CDR3 coding sequence is TGTGCCAGTAACAGGGGGGAAACCGGGGAGCTGTTTTTT. Its protein is CASNRGETGELFF.

V usage is TRBV7-8 and J usage is TRBJ2-7; 8 bases are shared with TRBD1. This CDR3 has 14 amino acids. Germline V gene sequence: CDR1 SGHVS, CDR2 FQNEAQ. Trimming took 5 bases from V and 6 from J; bases not matched to a gene: 9. The CDR3 DNA reads as TGTGCCAGCAGCGCGGGACAGGTAAAGGTCGAGCAGTACTTC. Encoded protein: CASSAGQVKVEQYF. Based on the CDR3 plus reference TRBV7-8 and TRBJ2-7, the full variable domain is GAGVSQSPRYKVAKRGQDVALRCDPISGHVSLFWYQQALGQGPEFLTYFQNEAQLDKSGLPSDRFFAERPEGSVSTLKIQRTQQEDSAVYLCASSAGQVKVEQYFGPGTRLTVT.

This sequence joins TRBV5-6 and TRBJ2-7, with a tentative D call TRBD1 (6 bases). From germline, CDR1 is SGHDT and CDR2 YYEEEE. CDR3 length: 14 residues. Trimming took 3 bases from V and 5 from J, leaving 15 bases between them. The CDR3 nucleotides read TGTGCCAGCAGCTCACAGGGATTGGGGAACGAGCAGTACTTC. Residues: CASSSQGLGNEQYF.

J is TRBJ2-1 and V is TRBV5-1; D is undetermined. Looked up from germline, CDR1 is SGHRS and CDR2 is YFSETQ. The V end was cut by 0 bases, the J end by 2 bases, with 9 bases between. The CDR3 is made up of 15 amino acids. CDR3 sequence (DNA): TGCGCCAGCAGCTTGGTGGCACGTCCCTACAATGAGCAGTTCTTC. Translating it yields CASSLVARPYNEQFF.

This chain joins TRBV30 and TRBJ2-5, with 7 nucleotides matching TRBD2. The CDR3 consists of 13 residues. V trimming: 2 bases; J trimming: 3 bases; junction bases outside the gene matches: 3. Germline CDR1 reads GTSNPN; CDR2 reads SVGIG (reference sequence). The CDR3 nucleotides are TGTGCCTGGAGTTGGGGGGGGAAAGAGACCCAGTACTTC. Its protein product is CAWSWGGKETQYF.

The chain combines TRBV13 with TRBJ1-3, with a weak D call TRBD1 (5 bases). Trimming removed 0 bases from V and 2 bases from J, with 8 bases in between. The V gene's germline CDR1 is PRHDT and CDR2 FYEKMQ (reference sequence). This CDR3 has 15 residues. The CDR3 nucleotides read TGTGCCAGCAGCTTAGGCGAAGGGGCTGGAAACACCATATATTTT. Its translation is CASSLGEGAGNTIYF.

Only one count was recorded for this clone. The rearrangement links TRBV11-3 to TRBJ2-5; 9 nucleotides align to TRBD2. V dropped 1 base and J dropped 1; count of bases not matched to a gene: 10. The length of the CDR3 is 18 residues. CDR1 is SGHNT, CDR2 YENEEA, per germline. CDR3 nucleotide sequence: TGTGCCAGCAGCTTAGGTGCAGCGGGGGGCCGAATCCAAGAGACCCAGTACTTC. This gives the protein CASSLGAAGGRIQETQYF.

This sequence joins TRBV9 and TRBJ2-2; TRBD2 agrees at 7 bases. Trimming removed 5 bases from V and 4 bases from J; junction bases left unmatched: 14. Germline loops: CDR1 SGDLS, CDR2 YYNGEE. This CDR3 has 17 amino acids. The CDR3 protein is CASSLPRAGDPTGELFF. CDR3 bases: TGTGCCAGCAGTCTCCCTAGGGCGGGGGACCCCACCGGGGAGCTGTTTTTT.

The chain links TRBV6-1 to TRBJ2-7, with 11 positions matching TRBD2. The CDR3 loop spans 14 amino acids. With 8 bases clipped from V and 2 bases from J, the junction kept 5 bases outside the gene matches. Germline CDR1 reads MNHNS; CDR2 reads SASEGT. CDR3 in amino acids: CASHVSGGAYEQYF. CDR3 DNA sequence: TGTGCCAGCCATGTTAGCGGGGGGGCCTACGAGCAGTACTTC.

CDR3 residues: CASTRQGSNTEAFF. The DNA of the CDR3 is TGTGCCAGCACCCGACAGGGGTCGAACACTGAAGCTTTCTTT. V and J are TRBV3-1 (or the pseudogene TRBV3-2) and TRBJ1-1; 8 bases align to TRBD1. This CDR3 region has 14 residues. Trimming took 7 bases from V and 1 from J; bases not matched to a gene: 5. Germline lookup yields CDR1 LGHDT and CDR2 YNNKEL (reference sequence).

The chain is built from TRBV5-1 and TRBJ2-7; 9 nucleotides line up with TRBD1. There are 15 residues in the CDR3. Germline V gene data show CDR1 as SGHRS and CDR2 as YFSETQ. The V gene end was trimmed by 3 bases and the J gene end by 2 bases; junction bases not matched to a gene: 6. This chain's CDR3 is CASSYGQGLTYEQYF. CDR3 nucleotide sequence: TGCGCCAGCAGCTACGGACAGGGGCTTACCTACGAGCAGTACTTC. Full variable domain (outside the CDR3, taken from reference TRBV5-1 and TRBJ2-7): KAGVTQTPRYLIKTRGQQVTLSCSPISGHRSVSWYQQTPGQGLQFLFEYFSETQRNKGNFPGRFSGRQFSNSRSEMNVSTLELGDSALYLCASSYGQGLTYEQYFGPGTRLTVT.

CDR3 sequence (DNA): TGTGCCAGCAGCTCCCTTAGTATGAACACTGAAGCTTTCTTT. The encoded protein is CASSSLSMNTEAFF. The chain employs TRBV7-9 and TRBJ1-1; no definite D call. The CDR3 loop spans 14 amino acids. CDR1 and CDR2 (germline): SEHNR, FQNEAQ (reference sequence). V was shortened by 4 bases and J by 0 bases, with 9 bases between the two germline ends.

The chain employs TRBV12-3 or TRBV12-4 and TRBJ2-2; 7 bases match TRBD2. J was trimmed by 6 bases and V by 7 bases; bases with no gene match: 5. The CDR3 totals 13 residues. The CDR3 sequence is CASNLGGSGELFF. CDR3 DNA: TGTGCCAGCAACCTGGGGGGGTCCGGGGAGCTGTTTTTT.